One sample yielded the 30 T cell receptor beta chains listed below, sequenced in a study of T cells after yellow fever vaccination. One entry per CDR3 protein results from TCRdb running MiXCR on the 5' RACE reads. The repertoire has about 160,000 distinct CDR3 sequences, around 7% of them found once; the top ten carry 2.5% to 3%. Sample: CD4+ T cells sorted from PBMCs, taken more than 4 days after the first yellow fever vaccination. These receptors originate from a man between 18 and 35 years old who received the YFV17D yellow fever vaccine.

In its sample, this clonotype was seen many times. This chain uses TRBV15 with TRBJ1-1; 8 nucleotides align to TRBD1. The CDR3 sequence is 14 residues long. CDR1 is LNHNV, CDR2 YYDKDF, per germline (reference sequence). V lost 5 bases and J lost 3; bases outside the gene matches: 5. The DNA of the CDR3 is TGTGCCACCAGCGTCCAGGGGGCTTACACTGAAGCTTTCTTT. Amino acid sequence: CATSVQGAYTEAFF.

This clonotype has ten or more counts. The chain couples TRBV7-2 to TRBJ2-7; 11 positions match TRBD2. CDR3 length: 13 residues. Trimming at V came to 8 bases and at J to 4 bases, leaving 4 bases not matched to a gene. The germline CDR1 and CDR2 sequences are SGHTA and FQGNSA. The CDR3 reads CASGLAGGYEQYV. As DNA, the CDR3 is TGTGCCAGCGGGCTAGCGGGGGGATACGAGCAGTACGTC.

Many counts were recorded for this clonotype. The genes are TRBV10-3 and TRBJ2-7, with TRBD1 as a possible D gene (6 bases). This CDR3 contains 14 residues. Between the trimmed V and J ends, which lost 10 bases and 0 bases, there was a span of 16 bases. Per the germline V gene, CDR1 is ENHRY and CDR2 is SYGVKD. The CDR3 sequence: CATNPTGSSYEQYF. CDR3 coding DNA: TGTGCCACCAATCCCACAGGGAGCTCCTACGAGCAGTACTTC.

This clonotype was observed at least ten times. The rearrangement uses TRBV29-1 and TRBJ1-1; D perhaps matches TRBD1 (6 bases). Trimming removed 4 bases at V and 1 base at J, with 13 bases between. The germline V gene encodes CDR1 SQVTM and CDR2 ANQGSEA. The CDR3 contains 14 residues. The CDR3 nucleotides read TGCAGCGTTGGCCGAGTGACAGGGAACACTGAAGCTTTCTTT. Encoded protein: CSVGRVTGNTEAFF.

The chain is built from TRBV11-3 and TRBJ2-2; perhaps D is TRBD1 or TRBD2 (5 bases each). This CDR3 contains 14 residues. The ends were cut back, 10 bases at V and 2 bases at J, with 14 bases in the middle. Germline values: CDR1 SGHNT, CDR2 YENEEA. The chain's CDR3 is CATQKGPNTGELFF. CDR3 coding DNA: TGTGCCACTCAAAAGGGACCCAACACCGGGGAGCTGTTTTTT.

This clonotype came up many times. The chain employs TRBV7-2 and TRBJ2-2; no reliable D call. Germline values: CDR1 SGHTA, CDR2 FQGNSA. V was trimmed by 0 bases and J by 1 base, leaving 3 bases between them. CDR3 length equals 14 residues. CDR3 DNA: TGTGCCAGCAGCTTAGCTGGGAACACCGGGGAGCTGTTTTTT. Translating it yields CASSLAGNTGELFF.

The CDR3 spells CASSVGGGSTDTQYF. The DNA for the CDR3 is TGTGCCAGCAGCGTAGGGGGAGGGAGCACAGATACGCAGTATTTT. The V gene is TRBV9, the J gene TRBJ2-3; 7 bases are a match to TRBD2. Germline loops: CDR1 SGDLS, CDR2 YYNGEE. Germline trimming cut 0 bases from V and 0 bases from J; bases unmatched to any gene: 1. The CDR3 contains 15 residues. The whole variable domain, remainder taken from reference TRBV9 and TRBJ2-3, is DSGVTQTPKHLITATGQRVTLRCSPRSGDLSVYWYQQSLDQGLQFLIQYYNGEERAKGNILERFSAQQFPDLHSELNLSSLELGDSALYFCASSVGGGSTDTQYFGPGTRLTVL.

The chain carries TRBV28 and TRBJ1-5, with D uncertain. The V end was cut by 8 bases, the J end by 0 bases, with 11 bases between. Looked up from germline, CDR1 is MDHEN and CDR2 is SYDVKM. The CDR3 length is 14 residues. CDR3 sequence reads: CASGLLSSNQPQHF. In DNA form, the CDR3 reads TGTGCCAGCGGACTCCTGAGTAGCAATCAGCCCCAGCATTTT.

This clonotype was seen a single time. The chain uses TRBV30 and TRBJ2-5; 8 bases map to TRBD2. The CDR3 loop spans 14 amino acids. Germline assignment: CDR1 GTSNPN and CDR2 SVGIG (reference sequence). The trim removed 2 bases at V and 5 bases at J, leaving 7 bases unmatched. CDR3 in DNA: TGTGCCTGGAGTCCCGGGGGGGCCATGGAGACCCAGTACTTC. Translating it yields CAWSPGGAMETQYF.

This clonotype has ten or more counts. The V call is TRBV5-1, the J call TRBJ2-5; D remains unclear. This CDR3 contains 14 residues. Germline assignment: CDR1 SGHRS and CDR2 YFSETQ. The germline V and J ends were trimmed by 4 bases and 5 bases, with 15 bases remaining between them. CDR3: CASSVGFNGETQYF. The CDR3 DNA reads TGCGCCAGCAGCGTGGGATTTAATGGGGAGACCCAGTACTTC.

A few counts support this clonotype. This chain connects TRBV28 to TRBJ1-1; 9 bases align to TRBD1. Germline CDR1 reads MDHEN; CDR2 reads SYDVKM. The CDR3 is 14 amino acids. J gave up 1 base and V 6 bases, and 3 bases lay outside the gene matches. The CDR3 spells CASRRGQGNTEAFF. Here the CDR3 DNA reads TGTGCCAGCAGGAGGGGACAGGGGAACACTGAAGCTTTCTTT.

This clonotype was observed a few times. The chain has TRBV6-5 and TRBJ1-2; the match to TRBD1 covers 9 bases. V was pared by 7 bases and J by 2 bases, with 5 bases of the junction left unmatched. The germline V gene encodes CDR1 MNHEY and CDR2 SVGAGI. The CDR3 length is 14 residues. The CDR3 reads CASKNRGRNYGYTF. The CDR3 coding sequence is TGTGCCAGCAAGAACAGGGGGCGCAACTATGGCTACACCTTC.

There are many counts of this clonotype. The CDR3 nucleotides are TGTGCCATCAGTGAGGGCACCCTAGCGGGAAGTGGGGAGACCCAGTACTTC. Amino acid sequence: CAISEGTLAGSGETQYF. This rearrangement joins TRBV10-3 to TRBJ2-5, with 9 bases aligning to TRBD2. With V trimmed by 2 bases and J by 5 bases, 12 bases remained unmatched. The CDR3 is 17 residues long. Germline CDR1 ENHRY, CDR2 SYGVKD.

The table lists this clonotype with a few counts. This chain links TRBV5-6 with TRBJ2-3, with unresolved D. V was cut by 5 bases and J by 4 bases, with 11 bases left in between. Germline loops: CDR1 SGHDT, CDR2 YYEEEE. The CDR3 length is 13 residues. The CDR3 DNA reads as TGTGCCAGCAGTTCTACTTTGTCAGATACGCAGTATTTT. This codes for CASSSTLSDTQYF.

This clonotype showed up just a few times. The CDR3 DNA is TGTGCCAGCAGCCAAGACTCCACCCTCCACTTT. This encodes CASSQDSTLHF. The genes are TRBV4-2 and TRBJ1-6; no definite D call. The V and J ends lost 0 bases and 14 bases respectively, with 5 bases between them. Per the germline V gene, CDR1 is LGHNA and CDR2 is YNFKEQ. There are 11 residues in the CDR3.

This clonotype was picked up many times. The chain is built from TRBV24-1 and TRBJ1-1, with D perhaps TRBD1 (5 bases). Germline CDR1 is KGHDR and CDR2 is SFDVKD. Trimming removed 5 bases at V and 4 bases at J, with 10 bases between. The CDR3 totals 13 residues. CDR3 sequence (DNA): TGTGCCACCAGTGTCGACGGGACCACTGAAGCTTTCTTT. This codes for CATSVDGTTEAFF.

J is TRBJ1-1 and V is TRBV7-2, with D possibly TRBD1 on 5 matching bases. This CDR3 region has 14 residues. The germline V gene has CDR1 SGHTA and CDR2 FQGNSA. V gave up 6 bases and J gave up 4 bases, with 15 bases separating them. The CDR3 is CASRLAQGGTEAFF. The CDR3 DNA reads as TGTGCCAGCAGGCTCGCCCAGGGTGGCACTGAAGCTTTCTTT.

This clonotype appeared many times. The chain is built from TRBV3-1 and TRBJ1-6; D ambiguous. The germline V gene encodes CDR1 LGHDT and CDR2 YNNKEL (reference sequence). V gave up 4 bases and J gave up 14 bases, with 18 bases separating them. CDR3 length: 14 residues. Written as DNA, the CDR3 is TGTGCCAGCAGCCGCGGGTACGCCAGTCTATCCCTCCACTTT. Protein sequence: CASSRGYASLSLHF.

This clonotype was recorded at least ten times. The chain uses TRBV10-2 and TRBJ1-2; D unresolved. The length of the CDR3 is 14 residues. The germline V and J ends were trimmed by 0 bases and 8 bases, with 13 bases remaining between them. Germline lookup yields CDR1 WSHSY and CDR2 SAAADI. The CDR3 reads CASSESWPTGGYTF. CDR3 DNA: TGCGCCAGCAGTGAGTCATGGCCCACCGGGGGCTACACCTTC.

This clonotype was seen at least ten times. The J gene is TRBJ2-1, the V gene TRBV12-3 or TRBV12-4, with D perhaps matching TRBD2 (6 bases). Between the trimmed V and J ends, which lost 7 bases and 1 base, there was a span of 11 bases. The CDR3 consists of 14 residues. In nucleotides, the CDR3 is TGTGCCAGCACGGGGGATAGGTCCTACAATGAGCAGTTCTTC. Protein product: CASTGDRSYNEQFF.

In this sample, this clonotype turned up a few times. This chain uses TRBV12-3 or TRBV12-4 with TRBJ2-1; 11 nucleotides match TRBD2. Germline trimming cut 5 bases from V and 0 bases from J; bases unmatched to any gene: 6. This CDR3 has 17 residues. CDR3 nucleotides: TGTGCCAGCAGTAATATAGCGGGGGGGCTCTCCTACAATGAGCAGTTCTTC. Translated: CASSNIAGGLSYNEQFF.

This clonotype has at least ten counts. This chain links TRBV29-1 with TRBJ2-1; D ambiguous. The germline CDR1 and CDR2 sequences are SQVTM and ANQGSEA. The CDR3 contains 16 residues. Trimming took 6 bases from V and 1 from J, leaving 19 bases between them. CDR3 protein: CSVTLGGPDSYNEQFF. DNA of the CDR3: TGCAGCGTAACCCTCGGTGGGCCCGATTCCTACAATGAGCAGTTCTTC.

This clonotype was detected ten times or more. V gene TRBV5-5 combines with J gene TRBJ2-5; D is unresolved. Germline V CDR1 and CDR2: SGHKS, YYEKEE (reference sequence). The V end was cut by 0 bases, the J end by 5 bases, with 8 bases between. The CDR3 has 13 amino acids. The CDR3 loop is CASSLDGRETQYF. The CDR3 DNA reads as TGTGCCAGCAGCTTGGATGGCAGGGAGACCCAGTACTTC. Full variable domain (rest looked up from reference TRBV5-5 and TRBJ2-5): DAGVTQSPTHLIKTRGQQVTLRCSPISGHKSVSWYQQVLGQGPQFIFQYYEKEERGRGNFPDRFSARQFPNYSSELNVNALLLGDSALYLCASSLDGRETQYFGPGTRLLVL.

The chain joins TRBV7-2 to TRBJ1-2, with D possibly being TRBD1 (6 bases). The length of the CDR3 is 16 residues. Germline CDR1 reads SGHTA; CDR2 reads FQGNSA. V lost 7 bases to trimming and J lost 3 bases, with 21 bases between them. CDR3 nucleotides: TGTGCCAGCACAGTGGGGGCTGCGCCCCTTTACTATGGCTACACCTTC. Protein sequence: CASTVGAAPLYYGYTF.

There are many counts of this clonotype. The V call is TRBV7-9, the J call TRBJ2-1, with a weak D call TRBD2 (6 bases). Looked up from germline, CDR1 is SEHNR and CDR2 is FQNEAQ (reference sequence). V shed 3 bases and J shed 4 bases, with 13 bases lying between them. The CDR3 totals 15 residues. CDR3 region: CASSFIRGSYNEQFF. The DNA of the CDR3 is TGTGCCAGCAGCTTTATTCGGGGGAGTTACAATGAGCAGTTCTTC.

In this sample, this clonotype turned up a few times. The CDR3 loop is CASSREALDTGELFF. CDR3 nucleotides: TGCGCCAGCAGCCGAGAGGCTCTCGACACCGGGGAGCTGTTTTTT. The chain uses TRBV4-1 and TRBJ2-2; D remains unclear. Trimming took 4 bases from V and 3 from J, leaving 12 bases between them. CDR1 and CDR2 from the germline V gene are MGHRA and YSYEKL. The CDR3 runs 15 residues.

There are a few counts of this clonotype. The chain is built from TRBV4-3 and TRBJ1-6; D is ambiguous. Germline V gene sequence: CDR1 LGHNA, CDR2 YSLEER. This CDR3 is 19 amino acids long. The V gene lost 0 bases and the J gene lost 0 bases, with 15 bases spanning the gap. CDR3 sequence reads: CASSQEQDGIYSYNSPLHF. The CDR3 bases are TGCGCCAGCAGCCAAGAGCAGGACGGAATTTACTCCTATAATTCACCCCTCCACTTT.

As for this clonotype: This may arise from a read error, as a much more abundant clone is one base away. The chain links TRBV27 to TRBJ2-5, with TRBD2 identical over 16 bases. V dropped 10 bases and J dropped 5; count of bases not matched to a gene: 7. Germline V lookup: CDR1 MNHEY, CDR2 SMNVEV (reference sequence). The CDR3 contains 15 residues. CDR3 protein: CANKGLAGGTETQYF. CDR3 nucleotides: TGTGCCAACAAGGGACTAGCGGGGGGGACGGAGACCCAGTACTTC.

The CDR3 coding sequence is TGCAGTGCTAGGCTCGGGACTAATCAAGAGACCCAGTACTTC. It codes for CSARLGTNQETQYF. The gene calls are TRBV20-1 and TRBJ2-5; 7 bases are a match to TRBD2. The V and J ends lost 3 bases and 2 bases, in that order; junction bases with no gene match: 6. Germline V gives CDR1 DFQATT, CDR2 SNEGSKA (reference sequence). CDR3 size: 14 residues.

The chain carries TRBV7-9 and TRBJ1-4; no firm D call. There are 14 residues in the CDR3. The V gene's germline CDR1 is SEHNR and CDR2 FQNEAQ (reference sequence). The germline V and J ends were trimmed by 4 bases and 4 bases, with 10 bases remaining between them. This CDR3 is CASSYDSVNEKLFF. CDR3 in DNA: TGTGCCAGCAGCTACGATTCGGTTAATGAAAAACTGTTTTTT.